Presented here are 29 T cell receptor beta chains from one specimen sequenced in a study of CD8+ T cells in alopecia areata (dated by TCRdb to 2016 to 2019). The method behind the library was the immunoSEQ multiplex PCR assay. RNA was extracted from all samples and reverse transcribed into cDNA, which served as template for TCR sequencing. What TCRdb holds here is the immuneACCESS table cut down to in-frame rearrangements. Part of the clones is not present; checked against another copy, under half of the missing clones reflect an unresolved V gene, and the others are unexplained. The sample records 200,000 to 300,000 clones, none occurring a single time. The ten largest clonotypes hold 0.9% to 1.5% of the sample. Cells from mouse cutaneous lymph nodes were pooled, stained for CD4, CD8alpha, NKG2D, NKG2ACE and other markers, and then sorted on a BD Influx. The source material was CD4+ T cells sorted from a lymph node. These receptors all come from a C3H/HeJ mouse with alopecia areata. The MHC haplotype of this strain is H2-k.

The sample holds a few counts of this clone. These gene names are mouse names. The read halts 4 residues ahead of the CDR3 end, with the missing end drawn from the germline J gene. This CDR3 is also generated by other DNA sequences in the sample. The chain joins TRBV12-1 to TRBJ2-3, with TRBD1 matching over 9 bases. J was trimmed by 1 base and V by 2 bases; bases with no gene match: 3. Per the germline V gene, CDR1 is SGHSN and CDR2 is HYEKVE. This CDR3 has 15 residues. This CDR3 is CASSPTGGGAETLYF. CDR3 DNA (partial): TGTGCCAGCTCTCCGACAGGGGGAGGTGCAGAA.

Comments on this clone: Mouse gene names and germline throughout. The missing CDR3 end, 4 residues past where the read stops, is filled in from the germline J gene. The chain has TRBV2 and TRBJ2-7; D is unresolved. Germline V lookup: CDR1 LGHNA, CDR2 YSYQKL. Trimming removed 0 bases from V and 3 bases from J, with 6 bases in between. The CDR3 has 13 residues. CDR3 region: CASSQDPVYEQYF. The DNA read from the CDR3 is TGTGCCAGCAGCCAAGATCCAGTCTAT.

In regard to this clone: Gene names are the mouse ones. The sequenced fragment ends 4 residues before the CDR3 boundary, so the rest is inferred from the germline J gene. Other DNA sequences of this sample code for an identical CDR3. The chain has TRBV17 and TRBJ2-5; the match to TRBD2 covers 8 bases. The CDR3 consists of 14 residues. Germline V gene sequence: CDR1 MNHDT, CDR2 YYDKIL. V lost 5 bases and J lost 0; bases outside the gene matches: 1. Partial CDR3 DNA: TGTGCTAGCAGTCGGACTGGGAACCAAGAC. The encoded protein is CASSRTGNQD. The entire CDR3 is CASSRTGNQDTQYF.

This clone was seen repeatedly, ten times or more. The gene names here belong to mouse. The sequenced part of the CDR3 DNA is TGTGCTAGCAGTAGCCAGACAAAAGCAAACTCC. Its protein is CASSSQTKANS. The CDR3 reads in full as CASSSQTKANSDYTF. V and J are TRBV17 and TRBJ1-2; D gene unclear. Read data end 4 residues before the CDR3 end; the end is taken from the germline J gene. V lost 3 bases and J lost 0, with 11 bases in between. CDR3 length: 15 amino acids. CDR1 and CDR2 (germline): MNHDT, YYDKIL.

This clone was counted ten times or more. Gene names refer to mouse genes. The missing CDR3 end, 4 residues past where the read stops, is filled in from the germline J gene. The V gene is TRBV13-1, the J gene TRBJ2-2; D gene ambiguous. Looked up from germline, CDR1 is NSHNY and CDR2 is SYGAGN. The CDR3 loop spans 14 amino acids. Trimming removed 3 bases from V and 0 bases from J, with 6 bases in between. The CDR3 here is CASSVLTNTGQLYF. The sequenced CDR3 bases are TGTGCCAGCAGTGTACTGACAAACACCGGG.

Concerning this clone itself: Gene names are mouse gene names. The missing CDR3 end, 4 residues past where the read stops, is filled in from the germline J gene. The chain joins TRBV13-1 to TRBJ2-5; 8 bases agree with TRBD2. The CDR3 spans 13 residues. The junction had 1 base not matched to a gene; V was cut back by 4 bases and J by 3 bases. CDR1 is NSHNY and CDR2 is SYGAGN in the germline V gene. CDR3 loop: CASSRDWQDTQYF. Partial CDR3 DNA: TGTGCCAGCAGTCGGGACTGGCAAGAC.

Regarding this clone: These gene names are mouse names. With the read ending 4 residues before the CDR3 end, the germline J gene is used to fill in that end. This chain connects TRBV13-3 to TRBJ2-3, with TRBD2 matching 11 bases. CDR1 is NNHDY and CDR2 is SYVADS in the germline V gene. The CDR3 is 14 residues long. The V segment lost 4 bases and the J segment 3 bases; nucleotides outside the gene matches: 1. CDR3 sequence: CASSYWGGAETLYF. Incomplete CDR3 DNA: TGTGCCAGCAGTTACTGGGGGGGCGCAGAA.

In this sample, this clone turned up a few times. Gene names and germline match the mouse. The DNA read from the CDR3 is TGTGCCAGCGGTGTTGGGTTTAACCAAGAC. Protein sequence: CASGVGFNQD. The CDR3 in full is CASGVGFNQDTQYF. The chain joins TRBV13-2 to TRBJ2-5; D unresolved. The read terminates 4 residues ahead of where the CDR3 ends, so the germline J gene completes it. The CDR3 covers 14 residues. Trimming cost V 3 bases and J 0 bases, with 8 bases left between them. Germline V gene sequence: CDR1 NNHNN, CDR2 SYGAGS (reference sequence).

This clone was found a few times. Gene names are mouse gene names. The read terminates 4 residues ahead of where the CDR3 ends, so the germline J gene completes it. Other nucleotide sequences in the sample specify the same CDR3. The chain uses TRBV1 and TRBJ2-2; TRBD2 matches 13 bases. The CDR3 sequence is 17 residues long. In germline, CDR1 is NSQYPW, CDR2 LRSPGD (reference sequence). The trim removed 3 bases at V and 0 bases at J, leaving 1 base unmatched. Here the CDR3 reads CTCSAGTGGANTGQLYF. The sequenced CDR3 bases are TGCACCTGCAGTGCTGGGACTGGGGGGGCAAACACCGGG.

Worth noting for this clone: Mouse names are used for the genes. The CDR3 bases that were read are TGTGCCAGCAGCCAAGATGCCAGCAACACA. The encoded protein is CASSQDASNT. The full-length CDR3 reads as CASSQDASNTEVFF. This sequence joins TRBV5 and TRBJ1-1; D is ambiguous. The DNA ends 4 residues before the CDR3 does, and the rest of the CDR3 is filled in from the germline J gene. Germline CDR1 LGHNA, CDR2 YNLKQL (reference sequence). The CDR3 consists of 14 residues. Trimming pared 0 bases from V and 2 bases from J, leaving 7 bases between.

In the case of this clone: Gene names denote mouse genes. The DNA ends 4 residues before the CDR3 does, and the rest of the CDR3 is filled in from the germline J gene. Other DNA sequences from this sample encode an identical CDR3 as well. V usage is TRBV1 and J usage is TRBJ2-7; 10 nucleotides align to TRBD2. This CDR3 contains 15 residues. J was trimmed by 3 bases and V by 0 bases; bases with no gene match: 2. Germline V CDR1 and CDR2: NSQYPW, LRSPGD (reference sequence). The CDR3 protein is CTCSADNWGGYEQYF. The sequenced part of the CDR3 DNA is TGCACCTGCAGTGCAGATAACTGGGGGGGCTAT. Full variable domain (remainder filled in from reference TRBV1 and TRBJ2-7): VTLLEQNPRWRLVPRGQAVNLRCILKNSQYPWMSWYQQDLQKQLQWLFTLRSPGDKEVKSLPGADYLATRVTDTELRLQVANMSQGRTLYCTCSADNWGGYEQYFGPGTRLTVL.

With regard to this clone: Genes and germline come from the mouse. The missing CDR3 end, 4 residues past where the read stops, is filled in from the germline J gene. The chain employs TRBV19 and TRBJ2-3; 7 bases align to TRBD1. Trimming removed 4 bases from V and 3 bases from J; junction bases left unmatched: 2. CDR3 size: 13 residues. CDR1 FNHDT and CDR2 SITEND come from the germline V gene (reference sequence). CDR3 amino acids: CASSGGQAETLYF. CDR3 DNA (partial): TGTGCCAGCAGTGGGGGACAGGCAGAA.

This clone was counted only a few times. The germline and genes are mouse ones. Read coverage stops 4 residues before the CDR3 terminus; the germline J gene supplies the remainder. The chain is built from TRBV31 and TRBJ2-3; 8 nucleotides agree with TRBD2. Germline CDR1 is GKSSPN and CDR2 is SITVG. The CDR3 covers 15 residues. The trim removed 0 bases at V and 1 base at J, leaving 3 bases unmatched. The CDR3 reads CAWSLVLGGAETLYF. Incomplete CDR3 DNA: TGTGCCTGGAGTCTAGTACTGGGGGGTGCAGAA.

This clone was seen only a few times. Germline and genes here are mouse. The sequence runs out 4 residues before the end of the CDR3; the remainder is reconstructed from the germline J gene. The chain uses TRBV13-2 and TRBJ2-2; 9 nucleotides align to TRBD1. Germline assignment: CDR1 NNHNN and CDR2 SYGAGS (reference sequence). V shed 1 base and J 4 bases; nucleotides not matched to a gene: 5. The length of the CDR3 is 16 residues. This CDR3 is CASGDLRTGATGQLYF. CDR3 DNA, as far as it was read: TGTGCCAGCGGTGATCTACGGACAGGGGCCACCGGG.

This clone turned up a few times. All gene names here are mouse names. With the read ending 4 residues before the CDR3 end, the germline J gene is used to fill in that end. This sequence joins TRBV16 and TRBJ2-5; 7 bases are shared with TRBD1. The length of the CDR3 is 18 residues. Germline V lookup: CDR1 SGHSA, CDR2 FRNQAP. V trimming: 0 bases; J trimming: 0 bases; junction bases outside the gene matches: 9. The CDR3 loop reads CASSLDLFQGDNQDTQYF. The part of the CDR3 DNA that was read is TGTGCAAGCAGCTTAGATCTATTCCAGGGGGATAACCAAGAC.

Comment on this clone: The germline and genes are mouse ones. The CDR3 is cut off 4 residues early in the read; its end comes from the germline J gene. The same CDR3 arises from other DNA sequences in this sample as well. The genes are TRBV19 and TRBJ2-2; 10 bases align to TRBD2. Germline assignment: CDR1 FNHDT and CDR2 SITEND (reference sequence). The CDR3 totals 16 residues. Trimming took 1 base from V and 2 from J; bases not matched to a gene: 2. The sequenced part of the CDR3 DNA is TGTGCCAGCAGTATACCGGGACTGGGGAACACCGGG. Translating it yields CASSIPGLGNTG. The complete CDR3 reads CASSIPGLGNTGQLYF. The entire variable domain, with the rest obtained from reference TRBV19 and TRBJ2-2, is as follows: GGIITQTPKFLIGQEGQKLTLKCQQNFNHDTMYWYRQDSGKGLRLIYYSITENDLQKGDLSEGYDASREKKSSFSLTVTSAQKNEMAVFLCASSIPGLGNTGQLYFGEGSKLTVL.

In its sample, this clone was seen a few times. Gene names are mouse gene names. The read stops 4 residues short of the end of the CDR3; the missing end is completed from the germline J gene. The chain joins TRBV13-2 to TRBJ2-3, with TRBD1 as a possible D gene (5 bases). V was shortened by 3 bases and J by 0 bases, with 11 bases between the two germline ends. The CDR3 has 15 amino acids. CDR1 is NNHNN, CDR2 SYGAGS, per germline (reference sequence). The CDR3 spells CASGASGSSAETLYF. CDR3 bases read: TGTGCCAGCGGTGCCTCAGGGTCTAGTGCAGAA.

As concerns this clone: Mouse gene names apply. The read ends 4 residues shy of where the CDR3 ends; the end is completed using the germline J gene. Different DNA sequences within this sample yield the same CDR3. V usage is TRBV13-3 and J usage is TRBJ2-5; 8 nucleotides line up with TRBD2. The CDR3 consists of 14 residues. Germline trimming cut 3 bases from V and 2 bases from J; bases unmatched to any gene: 2. Germline V gives CDR1 NNHDY, CDR2 SYVADS. The sequenced CDR3 bases are TGTGCCAGCAGTGCCCTGGGGGGCCAAGAC. Its protein is CASSALGGQD. The whole CDR3 region reads CASSALGGQDTQYF.

In regard to this clone: Gene labels here are mouse ones. The CDR3 end lies 4 residues beyond the end of the read and is filled in from the germline J gene. The chain recombines TRBV1 with TRBJ2-5; possibly TRBD1 for D (6 bases). The CDR3 covers 15 residues. V was pared by 1 base and J by 3 bases, with 11 bases between. Germline-derived CDR1 and CDR2 are NSQYPW and LRSPGD (reference sequence). CDR3 bases read: TGCACCTGCAGTGCAGGCCTGGGACATCAAGAC. Amino acids: CTCSAGLGHQD. The CDR3 in full is CTCSAGLGHQDTQYF.

This clone was seen only a few times. Genes and germline are mouse. The sequence runs out 4 residues before the end of the CDR3; the remainder is reconstructed from the germline J gene. This chain joins TRBV13-3 and TRBJ2-7; 10 bases match TRBD2. CDR1 and CDR2 (germline): NNHDY, SYVADS. V trimming: 3 bases; J trimming: 3 bases; junction bases outside the gene matches: 3. The CDR3 length is 14 residues. The sequenced CDR3 bases are TGTGCCAGCAGTGCAGACTGGGGGGTCTAT. It specifies CASSADWGVY. The entire CDR3 protein reads CASSADWGVYEQYF.

This clone has just a few counts. Genes here carry mouse names. The sequence runs out 4 residues before the end of the CDR3; the remainder is reconstructed from the germline J gene. This chain uses TRBV5 with TRBJ1-2; possible D gene TRBD1, 5 bases. Germline V gene sequence: CDR1 LGHNA, CDR2 YNLKQL (reference sequence). The CDR3 contains 14 residues. The sequenced CDR3 bases are TGTGCCAGCAGCCAAGTGGCAGGGCGGTCC. Its translation is CASSQVAGRS. The whole CDR3 reads CASSQVAGRSDYTF.

This clone was detected a few times. The listed genes are named as in mouse. Sequencing ends 4 residues short of the CDR3 end; the germline J gene provides the rest. The genes are TRBV31 and TRBJ2-5, with D perhaps matching TRBD2 (5 bases). The CDR3 has 14 residues. The germline V and J ends were trimmed by 0 bases and 3 bases, with 10 bases remaining between them. Germline values: CDR1 GKSSPN, CDR2 SITVG. The CDR3 DNA, read in part, is TGTGCCTGGAGTCTAAGCTGGGAGCAAGAC. The encoded protein is CAWSLSWEQD. In full, the CDR3 reads CAWSLSWEQDTQYF.

In its sample, this clone was seen a few times. Mouse gene names apply. The CDR3 goes on 4 residues after the read ends, and that part is filled in from the germline J gene. The identical CDR3 is also encoded by other nucleotide sequences in the sample. The rearrangement joins TRBV3 to TRBJ2-5; 7 bases line up with TRBD2. J lost 1 base, V lost 1 base, and 2 bases had no gene match. The CDR3 spans 15 residues. Germline CDR1 reads SNHLY; CDR2 reads FYNGKV (reference sequence). The CDR3 bases that were read are TGTGCCAGCAGCTTAGGCGGGGGGGACCAAGAC. Translated: CASSLGGGDQD. The full-length CDR3 reads as CASSLGGGDQDTQYF.

Regarding this clone: All gene names here are mouse names. The CDR3 is cut off 4 residues early in the read; its end comes from the germline J gene. The same CDR3 arises from other DNA sequences in this sample as well. The chain employs TRBV19 and TRBJ2-7; 10 bases match TRBD2. This CDR3 is built from 14 residues. CDR1 is FNHDT and CDR2 is SITEND in the germline V gene (reference sequence). The CDR3 spells CASSPLGGRDEQYF. CDR3 DNA (partial): TGTGCCAGCAGTCCTCTGGGGGGGCGCGAT.

Notes on this clone: Germline and genes here are mouse. The read terminates 4 residues before the CDR3 end, so the remaining end is supplied by the germline J gene. Other DNA sequences of this sample code for an identical CDR3. The V and J genes are TRBV19 and TRBJ2-7; TRBD2 matches 8 bases. This CDR3 is 14 amino acids long. Per the germline V gene, CDR1 is FNHDT and CDR2 is SITEND (reference sequence). The DNA read from the CDR3 is TGTGCCAGCAGTCTCCGACTGGGGCCATAT. This sequence encodes CASSLRLGPY. The entire CDR3 reads CASSLRLGPYEQYF.

A word on this clone: Gene names refer to mouse genes. The read ends 4 residues shy of where the CDR3 ends; the end is completed using the germline J gene. V is TRBV13-1 and J is TRBJ2-4; possibly TRBD1 for D (6 bases). Germline loops: CDR1 NSHNY, CDR2 SYGAGN. The CDR3 length is 13 residues. The CDR3 sequence is CASTQQGWNTLYF. Incomplete CDR3 DNA: TGTGCCAGCACCCAACAGGGTTGGAAC.

Regarding this clone: Mouse gene names and germline throughout. The CDR3 is cut off 4 residues early in the read; its end comes from the germline J gene. Other nucleotide sequences in the sample specify the same CDR3. This chain connects TRBV19 to TRBJ1-1, with 11 bases matching TRBD1. The V and J ends lost 5 bases and 4 bases, in that order; junction bases with no gene match: 4. Germline V CDR1 and CDR2: FNHDT, SITEND (reference sequence). The CDR3 covers 14 residues. Incomplete CDR3 DNA: TGTGCCAGCAGCCCCGGGACAGGGGGCACA. It codes for CASSPGTGGT. The entire CDR3 sequence reads CASSPGTGGTEVFF. Drawing the rest from reference TRBV19 and TRBJ1-1, the complete variable domain is GGIITQTPKFLIGQEGQKLTLKCQQNFNHDTMYWYRQDSGKGLRLIYYSITENDLQKGDLSEGYDASREKKSSFSLTVTSAQKNEMAVFLCASSPGTGGTEVFFGKGTRLTVV.

This clone was recorded a few times. Gene names are mouse gene names. The DNA ends 4 residues before the CDR3 does, and the rest of the CDR3 is filled in from the germline J gene. V usage is TRBV1 and J usage is TRBJ2-1, with D maybe TRBD2 (6 bases). Trimming stripped 0 bases from V and 3 bases from J, with 12 bases between. The CDR3 sequence is 16 residues long. Per germline, CDR1 NSQYPW and CDR2 LRSPGD (reference sequence). The DNA read from the CDR3 is TGCACCTGCAGTGCAGATCAGGCTGGGGTCTATGCT. It yields the protein CTCSADQAGVYA. The whole CDR3 sequence reads CTCSADQAGVYAEQFF.

In the case of this clone: Gene names refer to mouse genes. The CDR3 end falls 4 residues outside the read, so it is completed with the germline J gene. In the same sample, other DNA sequences code for this CDR3. The genes are TRBV31 and TRBJ1-2; 9 bases match TRBD1. V gave up 0 bases and J gave up 2 bases; unmatched junction bases: 4. CDR1 is GKSSPN, CDR2 SITVG, per germline. The CDR3 consists of 15 residues. CDR3 loop: CAWSLSGTGNSDYTF. The CDR3 DNA, read in part, is TGTGCCTGGAGTCTATCCGGGACAGGGAACTCC.